This is a list of T cell receptor beta chains from one sample in a study of blood T cells in healthy people across ages. TCRdb itself ran the 5' RACE reads through MiXCR, one entry per CDR3 protein. Of about 1 million distinct CDR3 sequences in the sample, 40% to 45% were seen once. The sequenced sample consisted of blood. The receptors here all came from a woman between 55 and 75 years old in good health. CDR3s include the opening cysteine and the closing phenylalanine or tryptophan. The D gene is left open where the match is weak. Not every row has a clone size; where given, it reads once, few, many or a size class.

j_call clone_size d_call v_call cdr3_aa cdr3_nt
TRBJ2-3 - TRBD2 TRBV7-2 CASSSVLRGTSKSTDTLYF TGTGCCAGCAGTTCCGTACTCCGCGGGACTAGCAAGTCCACAGATACGCTGTATTTT
TRBJ2-1 - - TRBV5-1 CASREQGSYNEQFF TGCGCCAGCAGAGAGCAGGGATCCTACAATGAGCAGTTCTTC
TRBJ2-4 - TRBD2 TRBV4-2 CASSQGGSGSRNEQYF TGTGCCAGCAGCCAAGGTGGCAGCGGGAGTAGGAATGAGCAGTACTTC
TRBJ2-7 few TRBD2 TRBV27 CASSLTTSGIYEQYF TGTGCCAGCAGTTTGACAACTAGCGGGATCTACGAGCAGTACTTC
TRBJ1-2 - - TRBV12-3/TRBV12-4 CASSSPPTGDYGYTF TGTGCCAGCAGTTCGCCCCCGACAGGAGACTATGGCTACACCTTC
TRBJ2-1 - TRBD2 TRBV12-3/TRBV12-4 CASSYQLAPHEQFF TGTGCCAGCAGCTACCAACTAGCGCCCCATGAGCAGTTCTTC
TRBJ1-3 - - TRBV28 CASRSIAHYSGNTIYF TGTGCCAGCAGATCGATTGCACATTACTCTGGAAACACCATATATTTT
TRBJ2-4 many TRBD1 TRBV29-1 CSVSEGAARAVDIQYF TGCAGCGTCTCCGAGGGGGCGGCACGGGCAGTGGACATTCAGTACTTC
TRBJ1-1 - - TRBV5-5 CASSSGTLWVGTEAFF TGTGCCAGCAGCTCAGGGACTCTCTGGGTTGGCACTGAAGCTTTCTTT
TRBJ2-7 - - TRBV2 CASSERSGGYEQYF TGTGCCAGCAGTGAGAGGAGTGGGGGCTACGAGCAGTACTTC
TRBJ1-2 - - TRBV14 CASSQILDPGANYGYTF TGTGCCAGCAGCCAAATTCTTGACCCGGGAGCTAACTATGGCTACACCTTC
TRBJ2-1 - - TRBV11-3 CASSLGGETYNEQFF TGTGCCAGCAGCTTAGGGGGAGAGACCTACAATGAGCAGTTCTTC
TRBJ2-3 many - TRBV20-1 CSASAGLALGTDTQYF TGCAGTGCTAGCGCGGGGCTAGCCCTAGGCACAGATACGCAGTATTTT
TRBJ2-6 - - TRBV7-2 CARGFQTHSGANVLTF TGTGCCAGGGGATTTCAAACCCACTCTGGGGCCAACGTCCTGACTTTC
TRBJ2-3 - TRBD2 TRBV7-9 CASSLGTNQGDTQYF TGTGCCAGCAGCTTGGGGACTAACCAGGGAGATACGCAGTATTTT
TRBJ2-1 few TRBD2 TRBV5-1 CASSLGLAELYNEQFF TGCGCCAGCAGTCTGGGACTAGCGGAGCTCTACAATGAGCAGTTCTTC
TRBJ2-3 - - TRBV12-5 CASGLQPSTDTQYF TGTGCTAGTGGTTTGCAGCCCAGCACAGATACGCAGTATTTT